This T cell receptor (beta chain) derives from a study of T and B cells in COVID-19 patients. Each TRB amplification used roughly 220-550 ng of genomic DNA from blood. Multiplex PCR with BIOMED2 TRB-A/B primer pools amplified TRB rearrangements. TCRdb called the multiplex PCR reads again in MiXCR, with one record for every CDR3 protein. The repertoire holds about 7,900 distinct CDR3 sequences, with 35% to 50% as singletons. Per germline, CDR1 MNHEY and CDR2 SVGAGI. This CDR3 is 16 amino acids long. V lost 6 bases to trimming and J lost 5 bases, with 17 bases between them. The J gene is TRBJ1-6, the V gene TRBV6-5; possibly TRBD1 for D (5 bases). The sample was blood. The sequence was obtained from a human donor who had recovered from COVID-19. CDR3 nucleotide sequence: TGTGCCAGCAGCCTCTGGGGCCAGGGACATAATTCACCCCTCCACTTT. It encodes CASSLWGQGHNSPLHF.